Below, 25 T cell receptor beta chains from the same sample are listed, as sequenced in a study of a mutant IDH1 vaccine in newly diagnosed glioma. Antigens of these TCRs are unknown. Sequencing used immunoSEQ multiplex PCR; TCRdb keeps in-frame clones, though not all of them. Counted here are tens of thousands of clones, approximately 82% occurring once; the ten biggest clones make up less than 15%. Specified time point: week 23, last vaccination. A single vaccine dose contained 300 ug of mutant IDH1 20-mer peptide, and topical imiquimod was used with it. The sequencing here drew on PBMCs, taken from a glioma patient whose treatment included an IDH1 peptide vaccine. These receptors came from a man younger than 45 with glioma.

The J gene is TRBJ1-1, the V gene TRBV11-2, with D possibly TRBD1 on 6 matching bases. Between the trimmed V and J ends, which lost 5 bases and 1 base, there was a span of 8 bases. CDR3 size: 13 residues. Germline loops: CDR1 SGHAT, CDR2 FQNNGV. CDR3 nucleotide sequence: TGTGCCAGCAGCCTACAGGGGAACACTGAAGCTTTCTTT. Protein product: CASSLQGNTEAFF.

DNA for the CDR3: TGTGCCAGCAGTCCGAGACAGGGGGCGGAGGTGCAGTACTTC. Translation: CASSPRQGAEVQYF. The rearrangement joins TRBV27 to TRBJ2-7, with 10 bases lining up with TRBD1. V gave up 5 bases and J gave up 9 bases; unmatched junction bases: 10. The CDR3 extends over 14 amino acids. Germline values: CDR1 MNHEY, CDR2 SMNVEV (reference sequence).

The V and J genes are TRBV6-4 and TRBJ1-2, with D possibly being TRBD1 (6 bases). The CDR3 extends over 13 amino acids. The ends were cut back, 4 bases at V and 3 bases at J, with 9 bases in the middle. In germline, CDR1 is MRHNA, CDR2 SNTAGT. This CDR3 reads CASSAGEHYGYTF. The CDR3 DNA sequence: TGTGCCAGCAGTGCAGGGGAGCACTATGGCTACACCTTC.

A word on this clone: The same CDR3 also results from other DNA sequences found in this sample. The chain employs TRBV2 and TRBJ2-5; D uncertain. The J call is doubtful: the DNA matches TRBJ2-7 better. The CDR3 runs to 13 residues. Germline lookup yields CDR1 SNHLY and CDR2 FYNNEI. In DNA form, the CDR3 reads TGTGCCAGCAGTGAAGATGGGGCCTACGAGCAGTACTTC. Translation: CASSEDGAYEQYF.

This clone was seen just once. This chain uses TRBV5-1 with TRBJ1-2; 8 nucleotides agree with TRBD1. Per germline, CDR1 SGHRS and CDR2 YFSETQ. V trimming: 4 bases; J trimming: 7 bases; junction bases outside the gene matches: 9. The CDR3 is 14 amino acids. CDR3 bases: TGCGCCAGCAGCGTAAGGACAGGGACGGTTGGCTACACCTTC. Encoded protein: CASSVRTGTVGYTF.

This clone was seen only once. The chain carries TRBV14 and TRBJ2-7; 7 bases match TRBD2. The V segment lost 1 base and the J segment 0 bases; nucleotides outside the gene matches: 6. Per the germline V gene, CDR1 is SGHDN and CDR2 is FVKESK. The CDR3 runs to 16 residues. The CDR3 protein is CASSQVFGLGSYEQYF. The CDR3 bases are TGTGCCAGCAGCCAAGTCTTTGGACTAGGCTCCTACGAGCAGTACTTC. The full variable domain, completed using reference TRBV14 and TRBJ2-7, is EAGVTQFPSHSVIEKGQTVTLRCDPISGHDNLYWYRRVMGKEIKFLLHFVKESKQDESGMPNNRFLAERTGGTYSTLKVQPAELEDSGVYFCASSQVFGLGSYEQYFGPGTRLTVT.

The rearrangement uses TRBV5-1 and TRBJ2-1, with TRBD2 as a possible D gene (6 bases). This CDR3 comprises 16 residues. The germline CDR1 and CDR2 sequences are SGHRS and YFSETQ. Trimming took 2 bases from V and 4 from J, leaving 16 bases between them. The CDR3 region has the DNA TGCGCCAGCAGCTTCTCCGGGACTCAACTTTACAATGAGCAGTTCTTC. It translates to CASSFSGTQLYNEQFF.

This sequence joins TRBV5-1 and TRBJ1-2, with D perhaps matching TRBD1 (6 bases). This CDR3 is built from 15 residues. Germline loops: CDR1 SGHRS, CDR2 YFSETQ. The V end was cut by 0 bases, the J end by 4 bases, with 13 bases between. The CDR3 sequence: CASSLAQGNAYGYTF. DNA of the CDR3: TGCGCCAGCAGCTTGGCCCAGGGGAACGCCTATGGCTACACCTTC.

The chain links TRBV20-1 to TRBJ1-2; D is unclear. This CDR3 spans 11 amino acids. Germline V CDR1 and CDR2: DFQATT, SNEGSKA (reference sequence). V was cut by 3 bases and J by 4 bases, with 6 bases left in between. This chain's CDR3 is CSASLPYGYTF. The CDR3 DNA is TGCAGTGCTAGTCTTCCCTATGGCTACACCTTC.

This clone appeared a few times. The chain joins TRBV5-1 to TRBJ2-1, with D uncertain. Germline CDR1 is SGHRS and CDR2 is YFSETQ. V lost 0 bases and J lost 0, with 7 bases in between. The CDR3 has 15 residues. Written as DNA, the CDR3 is TGCGCCAGCAGCTTGGCCGAACCCTCCTACAATGAGCAGTTCTTC. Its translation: CASSLAEPSYNEQFF.

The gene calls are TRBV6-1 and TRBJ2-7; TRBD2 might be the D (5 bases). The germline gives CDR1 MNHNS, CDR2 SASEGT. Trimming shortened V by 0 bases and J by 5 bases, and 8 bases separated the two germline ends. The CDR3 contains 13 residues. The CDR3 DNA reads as TGTGCCAGCAGTGAAGCACTAGGGAACGAGCAGTACTTC. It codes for CASSEALGNEQYF.

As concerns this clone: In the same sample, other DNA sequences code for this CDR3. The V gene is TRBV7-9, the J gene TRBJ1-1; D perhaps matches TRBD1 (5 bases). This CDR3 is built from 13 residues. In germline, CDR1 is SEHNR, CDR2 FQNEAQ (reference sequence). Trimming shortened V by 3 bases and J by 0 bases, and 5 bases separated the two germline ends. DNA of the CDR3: TGTGCCAGCAGCTTGGACATGAACACTGAAGCTTTCTTT. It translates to CASSLDMNTEAFF.

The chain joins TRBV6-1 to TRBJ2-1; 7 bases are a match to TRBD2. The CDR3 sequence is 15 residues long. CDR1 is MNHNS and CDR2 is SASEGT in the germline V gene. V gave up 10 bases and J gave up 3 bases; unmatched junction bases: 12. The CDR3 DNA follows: TGTGCCACCGGGGAGGCGGGAGCTGGCTACAATGAGCAGTTCTTC. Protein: CATGEAGAGYNEQFF.

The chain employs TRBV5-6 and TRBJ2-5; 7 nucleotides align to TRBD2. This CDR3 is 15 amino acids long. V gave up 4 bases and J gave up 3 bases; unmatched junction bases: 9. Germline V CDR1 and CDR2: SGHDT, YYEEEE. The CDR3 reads CASSRGRLLKETQYF. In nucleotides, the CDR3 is TGTGCCAGCAGCCGCGGGAGACTTCTCAAAGAGACCCAGTACTTC. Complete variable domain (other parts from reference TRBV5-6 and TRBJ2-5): DAGVTQSPTHLIKTRGQQVTLRCSPKSGHDTVSWYQQALGQGPQFIFQYYEEEERQRGNFPDRFSGHQFPNYSSELNVNALLLGDSALYLCASSRGRLLKETQYFGPGTRLLVL.

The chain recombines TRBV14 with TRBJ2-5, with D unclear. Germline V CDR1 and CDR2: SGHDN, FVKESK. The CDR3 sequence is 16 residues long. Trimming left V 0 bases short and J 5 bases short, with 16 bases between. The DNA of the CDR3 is TGTGCCAGCAGCCAAGATTTGGGTACTATAGTCGAGACCCAGTACTTC. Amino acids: CASSQDLGTIVETQYF.

The CDR3 region is CASSPRDRHYEQYF. The CDR3 nucleotides are TGTGCCAGTAGTCCCCGCGACCGCCACTACGAGCAGTACTTC. The chain carries TRBV19 and TRBJ2-7, with D unresolved. Germline V gene lookup returns CDR1 LNHDA and CDR2 SQIVND (reference sequence). There are 14 residues in the CDR3. V was clipped by 5 bases and J by 3 bases, with 14 bases between them.

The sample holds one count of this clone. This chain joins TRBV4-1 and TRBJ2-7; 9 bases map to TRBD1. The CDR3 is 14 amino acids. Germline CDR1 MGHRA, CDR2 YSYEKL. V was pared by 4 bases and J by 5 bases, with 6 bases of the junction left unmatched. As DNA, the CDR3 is TGCGCCAGCAGCCCCCGACAGGGGGATAACGAGCAGTACTTC. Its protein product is CASSPRQGDNEQYF.

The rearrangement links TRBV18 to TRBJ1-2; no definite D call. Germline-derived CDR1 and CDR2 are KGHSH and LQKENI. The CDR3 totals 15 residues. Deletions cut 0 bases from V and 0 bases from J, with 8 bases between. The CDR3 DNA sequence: TGTGCCAGCTCACCACCGGCGGGTACTAACTATGGCTACACCTTC. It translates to CASSPPAGTNYGYTF.

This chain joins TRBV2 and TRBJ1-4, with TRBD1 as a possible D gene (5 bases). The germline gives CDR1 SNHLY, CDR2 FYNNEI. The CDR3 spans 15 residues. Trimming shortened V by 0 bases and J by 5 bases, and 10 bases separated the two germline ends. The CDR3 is CASSEAGTDNEKLFF. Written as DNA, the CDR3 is TGTGCCAGCAGTGAAGCCGGGACGGACAATGAAAAACTGTTTTTT.

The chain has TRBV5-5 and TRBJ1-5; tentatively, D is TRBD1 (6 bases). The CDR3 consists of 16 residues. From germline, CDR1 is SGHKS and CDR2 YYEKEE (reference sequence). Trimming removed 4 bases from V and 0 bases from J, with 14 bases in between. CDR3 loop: CASSPIAGVSNQPQHF. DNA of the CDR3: TGTGCCAGCAGCCCTATAGCAGGGGTTAGCAATCAGCCCCAGCATTTT.

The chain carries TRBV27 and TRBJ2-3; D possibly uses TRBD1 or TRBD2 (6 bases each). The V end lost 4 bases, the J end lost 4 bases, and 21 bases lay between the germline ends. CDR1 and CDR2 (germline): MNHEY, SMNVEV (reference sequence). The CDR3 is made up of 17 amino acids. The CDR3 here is CASSWLIPGAGADTQYF. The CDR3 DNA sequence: TGTGCCAGCAGTTGGCTAATTCCGGGGGCGGGTGCAGATACGCAGTATTTT.

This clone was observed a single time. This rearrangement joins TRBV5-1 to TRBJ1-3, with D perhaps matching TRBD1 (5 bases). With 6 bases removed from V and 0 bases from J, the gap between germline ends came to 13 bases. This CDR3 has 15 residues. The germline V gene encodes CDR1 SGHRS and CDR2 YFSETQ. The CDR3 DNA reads TGCGCCAGCACCCGGGACGGAAGCTCTGGAAACACCATATATTTT. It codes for CASTRDGSSGNTIYF.

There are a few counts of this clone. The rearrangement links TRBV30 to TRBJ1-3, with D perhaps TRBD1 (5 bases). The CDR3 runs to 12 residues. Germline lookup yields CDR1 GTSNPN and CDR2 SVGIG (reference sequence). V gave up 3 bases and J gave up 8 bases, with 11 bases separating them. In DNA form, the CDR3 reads TGTGCCTGGAGCCGGGGCCTTGACACCATATATTTT. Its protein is CAWSRGLDTIYF.

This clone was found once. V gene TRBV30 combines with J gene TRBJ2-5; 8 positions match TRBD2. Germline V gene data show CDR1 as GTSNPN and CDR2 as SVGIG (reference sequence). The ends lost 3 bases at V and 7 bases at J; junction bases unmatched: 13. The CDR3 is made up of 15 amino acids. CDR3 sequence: CAWRGGLGSIGTQYF. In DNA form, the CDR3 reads TGTGCCTGGAGGGGGGGACTAGGCTCCATCGGGACCCAGTACTTC.

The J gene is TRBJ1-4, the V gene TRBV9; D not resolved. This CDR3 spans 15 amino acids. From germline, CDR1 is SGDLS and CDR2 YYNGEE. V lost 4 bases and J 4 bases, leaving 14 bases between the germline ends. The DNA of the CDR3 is TGTGCCAGCAGCCCGCGAGGAGATCTTAATGAAAAACTGTTTTTT. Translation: CASSPRGDLNEKLFF.